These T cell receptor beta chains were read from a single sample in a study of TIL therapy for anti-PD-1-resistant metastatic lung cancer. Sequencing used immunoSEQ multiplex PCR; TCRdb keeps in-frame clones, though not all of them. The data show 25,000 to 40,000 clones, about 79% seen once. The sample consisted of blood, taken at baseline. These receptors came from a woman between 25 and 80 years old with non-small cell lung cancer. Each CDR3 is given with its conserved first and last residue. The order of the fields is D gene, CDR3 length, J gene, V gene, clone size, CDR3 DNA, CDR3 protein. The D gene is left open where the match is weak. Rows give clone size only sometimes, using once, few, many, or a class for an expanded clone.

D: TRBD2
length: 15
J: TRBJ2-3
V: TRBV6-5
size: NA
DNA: TGTGCCAGCTCTCCTCTAGCGGAAGGCACAGATACGCAGTATTTT
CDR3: CASSPLAEGTDTQYF

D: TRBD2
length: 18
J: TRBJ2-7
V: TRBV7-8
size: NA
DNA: TGTGCCAGCAGCAAACGACTAGCGGGAGGGTCGGGGGGGTACGAGCAGTACTTC
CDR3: CASSKRLAGGSGGYEQYF

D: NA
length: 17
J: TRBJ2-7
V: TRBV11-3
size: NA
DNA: TGTGCCAGCAGCTTAGATGGGACTCAGCCGAGGGGCCACGAGCAGTACTTC
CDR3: CASSLDGTQPRGHEQYF

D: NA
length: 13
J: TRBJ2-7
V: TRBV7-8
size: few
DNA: TGTGCCAGCACATGGAGGGGGAATTACGAGCAGTACTTC
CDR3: CASTWRGNYEQYF

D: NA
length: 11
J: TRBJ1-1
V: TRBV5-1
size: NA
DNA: TGCGCCAGCAGCCCTGGTAATGAAGCTTTCTTT
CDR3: CASSPGNEAFF

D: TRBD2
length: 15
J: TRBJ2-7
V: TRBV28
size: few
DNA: TGTGCCAGCCCCCCTCTAGCGGGAGATACTGACGAGCAGTACTTC
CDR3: CASPPLAGDTDEQYF

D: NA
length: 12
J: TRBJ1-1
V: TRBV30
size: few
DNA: TGTGCCTGGAGAGGAGTTTCGGGAGAAGCTTTCTTT
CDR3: CAWRGVSGEAFF

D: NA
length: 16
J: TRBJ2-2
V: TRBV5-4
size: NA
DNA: TGTGCCAGCAGCAGGGACCAAACCGCGAACACCGGGGAGCTGTTTTTT
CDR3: CASSRDQTANTGELFF

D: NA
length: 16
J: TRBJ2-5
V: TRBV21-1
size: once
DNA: TGTGCCAGCAGCAGGCTTTTAGCGGGAGGGCAAGAGACCCAGTACTTC
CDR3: CASSRLLAGGQETQYF

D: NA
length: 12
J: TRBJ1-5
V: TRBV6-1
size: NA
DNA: TGTGCCAGTCAACAGGGTAATCAGCCCCAGCATTTT
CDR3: CASQQGNQPQHF

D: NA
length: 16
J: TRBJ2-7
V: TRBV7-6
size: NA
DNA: TGTGCCAGCAGCTTATCGGGATCTGTTAGCTCCTACGAGCAGTACTTC
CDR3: CASSLSGSVSSYEQYF

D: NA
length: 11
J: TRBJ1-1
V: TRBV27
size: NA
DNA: TGTGCCAGCAGTTTAGGTACTGAAGCTTTCTTT
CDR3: CASSLGTEAFF

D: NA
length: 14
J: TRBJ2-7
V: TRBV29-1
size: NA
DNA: TGCAGCGTTGATGGAGTGGGGGCTGGGTACGAGCAGTACTTC
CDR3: CSVDGVGAGYEQYF

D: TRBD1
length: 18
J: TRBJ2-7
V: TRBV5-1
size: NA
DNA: TGCGCCAGCAGCTTGTGGGCTACGGGACAGGGGCAATCCTACGAGCAGTACTTC
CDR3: CASSLWATGQGQSYEQYF

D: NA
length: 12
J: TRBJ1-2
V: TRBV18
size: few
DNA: TGTGCCAGCTCACCAAGCAGGGGAGGCTACACCTTC
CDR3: CASSPSRGGYTF

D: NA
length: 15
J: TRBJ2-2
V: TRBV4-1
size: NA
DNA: TGCGCCAGCAGCCAAGATAGCATGGGATCAGGGGAGCTGTTTTTT
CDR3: CASSQDSMGSGELFF

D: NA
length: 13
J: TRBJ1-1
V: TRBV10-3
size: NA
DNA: TGTGCCATCTCGGCTCAGGGAGGGACTGAAGCTTTCTTT
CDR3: CAISAQGGTEAFF

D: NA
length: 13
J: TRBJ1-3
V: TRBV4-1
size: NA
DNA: TGCGCCAGCAGCCAACTCCCCGGAAACACCATATATTTT
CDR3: CASSQLPGNTIYF

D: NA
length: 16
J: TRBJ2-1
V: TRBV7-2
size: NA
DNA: TGTGCCAGCAGCTTGGCGGGCGGCAGATCCTACAATGAGCAGTTCTTC
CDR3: CASSLAGGRSYNEQFF

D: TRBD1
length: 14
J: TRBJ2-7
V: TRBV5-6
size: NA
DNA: TGTGCCAGCAGCTTGGACAGGGGGAGTGGTGAGCAGTACTTC
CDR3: CASSLDRGSGEQYF

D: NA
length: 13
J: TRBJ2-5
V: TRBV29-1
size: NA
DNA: TGCAGCGTTTCTGGGGCAGTCCAAGAGACCCAGTACTTC
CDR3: CSVSGAVQETQYF

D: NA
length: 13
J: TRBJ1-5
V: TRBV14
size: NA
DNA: TGTGCCAGCAGCCGTAACTACAATCAGCCCCAGCATTTT
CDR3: CASSRNYNQPQHF

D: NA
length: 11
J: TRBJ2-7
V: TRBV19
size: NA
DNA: TGTGCCCCGGCCGCTCCCTACGAGCAGTACTTC
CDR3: CAPAAPYEQYF

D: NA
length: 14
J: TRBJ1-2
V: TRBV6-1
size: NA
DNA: TGTGCCAGCAGTGAAGATGAGACATATTTTGGCTACACCTTC
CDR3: CASSEDETYFGYTF

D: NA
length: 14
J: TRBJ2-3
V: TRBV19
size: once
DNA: TGTGCCAGTAGTCGTGCTGGGGGCACAGATACGCAGTATTTT
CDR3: CASSRAGGTDTQYF

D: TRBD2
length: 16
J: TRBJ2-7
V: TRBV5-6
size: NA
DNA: TGTGCCAGCAGCGGGGGATTGGCGGGAGGATCCTACGAGCAGTACTTC
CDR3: CASSGGLAGGSYEQYF

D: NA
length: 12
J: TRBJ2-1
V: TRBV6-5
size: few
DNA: TGTGCCAGCAGAGTAGGATCGAGTGAGCAGTTCTTC
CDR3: CASRVGSSEQFF

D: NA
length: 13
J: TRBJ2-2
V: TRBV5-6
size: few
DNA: TGTGCCAGCAGCGCCCTCCCGACCGGGGAGCTGTTTTTT
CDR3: CASSALPTGELFF

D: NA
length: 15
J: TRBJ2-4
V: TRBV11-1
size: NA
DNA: TGTGCCAGCAGCTTGGCCTCCGGCGCCAAAAACATTCAGTACTTC
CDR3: CASSLASGAKNIQYF

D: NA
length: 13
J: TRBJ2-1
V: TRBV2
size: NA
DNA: TGTGCCAGCAGTGAACTAGTTAACAATGAGCAGTTCTTC
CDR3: CASSELVNNEQFF

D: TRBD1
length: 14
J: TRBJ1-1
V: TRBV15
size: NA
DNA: TGTGCCACCAGCAGAGGAGGACAGGGCACTGAAGCTTTCTTT
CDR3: CATSRGGQGTEAFF

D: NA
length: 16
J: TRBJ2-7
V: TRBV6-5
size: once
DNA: TGTGCCAGCAGTTCCTACCTGGACGCCAGCTCCTACGAGCAGTACTTC
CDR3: CASSSYLDASSYEQYF

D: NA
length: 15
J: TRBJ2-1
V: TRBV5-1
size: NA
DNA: TGCGCCAGCAGCGTAGAGACCGGGGTATACAATGAGCAGTTCTTC
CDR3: CASSVETGVYNEQFF

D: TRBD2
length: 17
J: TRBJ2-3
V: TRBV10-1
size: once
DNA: TGCGCCAGCATTTCTAGCGGGAGTAAAGCGGGCGCAGATACGCAGTATTTT
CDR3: CASISSGSKAGADTQYF

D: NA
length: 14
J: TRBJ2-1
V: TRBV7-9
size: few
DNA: TGTGCCAGCAGCTTAGGACCAGGAGGCAATGAGCAGTTCTTC
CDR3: CASSLGPGGNEQFF

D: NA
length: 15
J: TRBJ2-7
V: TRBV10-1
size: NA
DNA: TGCGCCAGCAGTGGTTACAGGGCGAAAAACTACGAGCAGTACTTC
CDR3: CASSGYRAKNYEQYF

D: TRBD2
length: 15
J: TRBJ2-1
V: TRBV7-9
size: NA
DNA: TGTGCCAGCAGCTTCAGGACTAGCGGGGCGGATGAGCAGTTCTTC
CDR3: CASSFRTSGADEQFF

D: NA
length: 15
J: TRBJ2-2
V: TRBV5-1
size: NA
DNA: TGCGCCAGCAGCAGGGGGGGATTCCACACCGGGGAGCTGTTTTTT
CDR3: CASSRGGFHTGELFF

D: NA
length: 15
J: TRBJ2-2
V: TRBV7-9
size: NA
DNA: TGTGCCAGCAGCTTAGATATGGGTGACGCCGGGGAGCTGTTTTTT
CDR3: CASSLDMGDAGELFF

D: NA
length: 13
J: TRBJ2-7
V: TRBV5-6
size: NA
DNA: TGTGCCAGCAGCTTAGCACAGGGTGGCGAGCAGTACTTC
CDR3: CASSLAQGGEQYF

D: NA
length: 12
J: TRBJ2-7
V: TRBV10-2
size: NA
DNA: TGCGCCACCTCAGAGAGCTCCTACGAGCAGTACTTC
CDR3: CATSESSYEQYF

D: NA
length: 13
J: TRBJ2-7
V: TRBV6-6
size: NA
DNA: TGTGCCAGCAGTTCCGGACAGTCCTACGAGCAGTACTTC
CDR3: CASSSGQSYEQYF

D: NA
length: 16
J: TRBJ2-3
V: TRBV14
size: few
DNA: TGTGCCAGCAGCCAGGTAGCGGCACCTAGGACAGATACGCAGTATTTT
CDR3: CASSQVAAPRTDTQYF